This section outlines one TCR beta chain sequence together with its context. Its antigen is not identified. This record comes from a study of T cell responses to AZD1222 COVID-19 vaccine. Findings of the study overall: Nearly half of the spike-specific TCRs reportedly recognize variant regions that carry no mutations. Repertoires in all cases were sampled only once the peak T cell response had passed. Seropositivity was recorded at baseline in only 6 or 7 AZD1222 recipients.

V lost 5 bases and J lost 5, with 15 bases in between. Germline V gene lookup returns CDR1 MDHEN and CDR2 SYDVKM. The CDR3 covers 14 residues. Some clones are missing from TCRdb's copy, which holds only in-frame ones; the method was immunoSEQ multiplex PCR. The table lists 85,000 to 130,000 clones, 85% to 90% of them singletons. J is TRBJ1-1 and V is TRBV28, with D possibly being TRBD1 (5 bases). This TCR was recovered from an adult in good health. The sequences come from peripheral blood, collected on day 0 of AZD1222 vaccination. As DNA, the CDR3 is TGTGCCAGCAGTCAACGATGGGGGGGAACTGAAGCTTTCTTT. This sequence encodes CASSQRWGGTEAFF.